The clone carrying this T cell receptor (beta chain) was recorded many times. Its antigen remains unknown. The method was immunoSEQ multiplex PCR; TCRdb's version includes in-frame clones alone and lacks a portion of them. Altogether some 790,000 clones are present, 55% to 80% being singletons, with the ten largest covering under 2%. The data originate from a study of shared clonotypes between healthy human individuals. Study-level information: Donor composition was a couple of women and a few men, aged 18 to 49. Study-level results: What naive subsets generally showed was a larger estimated richness than memory subsets showed. The diversity represented, both genetic and in exposure history, was limited by few donors.

The CDR3 spans 16 residues. Germline V lookup: CDR1 KGHSH, CDR2 LQKENI. V was shortened by 3 bases and J by 4 bases, with 16 bases between the two germline ends. Sequenced: memory CD4+ T cells sorted from blood. Stated subset: CD45RA-negative fraction. The gene calls are TRBV18 and TRBJ1-3; unclear D gene. This receptor was identified in a woman aged 25 to 39 in good health. The DNA for the CDR3 is TGTGCCAGCTCACCTCAGGACTGGACTACCGGAAACACCATATATTTT. It yields the protein CASSPQDWTTGNTIYF.